The present T cell receptor (beta chain) was sequenced within a study of siplizumab effects on memory and regulatory T cells. Study-level points and caveats: Where siplizumab was present, mappable alloreactive CD4+ clones averaged roughly 66% Treg-derived, compared with approximately 29% in controls.

Regarding this clone: The target antigen is unknown.

V was pared by 6 bases and J by 3 bases, with 13 bases between. The length of the CDR3 is 14 residues. The V gene's germline CDR1 is SNHLY and CDR2 FYNNEI. The method was immunoSEQ multiplex PCR; TCRdb's version includes in-frame clones alone and lacks a portion of them. The sample holds fewer than 130,000 clones, just under 95% seen once. The genes are TRBV2 and TRBJ2-3; TRBD1 is a possible D gene (6 bases). This clonotype was sampled from a human donor in good health. The sample taken for sequencing was CD4+ T cells sorted from blood. CDR3 sequence (DNA): TGTGCCAGCAGCTTTGAGCAGGGGACAGATACGCAGTATTTT. Its translation is CASSFEQGTDTQYF.